This TCR beta chain was sequenced in a study of T cell responses to AZD1222 COVID-19 vaccine. Study findings and constraints: Spike was spanned by vaccine-associated CD4 TCRs, with dominance at 160-218 and 743-854. Reportedly, nearly half of unique spike TCRs recognized epitopes outside B.1.351/B.1.1.7 mutations.

Some second doses came at about 4 weeks and others at about 12 weeks; these were pooled. This table comes from immunoSEQ multiplex PCR, and its TCRdb copy is limited to in-frame clones, with some not included. The data hold roughly 150,000 clones, with approximately 91% observed a single time. Details on this clone: The antigen remains undetermined.

V was trimmed by 0 bases and J by 7 bases, leaving 13 bases between them. The CDR3 is made up of 15 amino acids. Per the germline V gene, CDR1 is GTSNPN and CDR2 is SVGIG (reference sequence). The sample here was peripheral blood, taken 28 days after the second AZD1222 dose. The TCR sequence derives from an adult who received the AZD1222 COVID-19 vaccine. This chain connects TRBV30 to TRBJ1-6; the D gene is possibly TRBD1 (5 bases). CDR3 residues: CAWSVPRQGNSPLHF. Written as DNA, the CDR3 is TGTGCCTGGAGTGTCCCTCGGCAGGGAAATTCACCCCTCCACTTT.